The TCR delta chain described here comes from a study of gamma delta lymphoproliferative disorders and STAT genes. Genomic DNA from isolated PBMCs served as the sequencing template. TCRdb fed the multiplex PCR reads into CATT to redo clone calling. In the table there are 1,500 to 2,000 delta-chain clones, less than 3% of which are singletons. This receptor was taken from a human donor in good health. The sequenced sample consisted of blood.

The CDR3 region is CACVPLGDTQADKLIF. CDR3 bases: TGTGCCTGTGTTCCACTGGGGGATACGCAGGCGGATAAACTCATCTTT. The rearrangement links TRDV2 to TRDJ1; TRDD3 matches at 13 bases. This CDR3 has 16 amino acids. CDR1 GEAIGNYY and CDR2 EKD come from the germline V gene. Trimming cost V 5 bases and J 5 bases; bases outside gene matches: 10.